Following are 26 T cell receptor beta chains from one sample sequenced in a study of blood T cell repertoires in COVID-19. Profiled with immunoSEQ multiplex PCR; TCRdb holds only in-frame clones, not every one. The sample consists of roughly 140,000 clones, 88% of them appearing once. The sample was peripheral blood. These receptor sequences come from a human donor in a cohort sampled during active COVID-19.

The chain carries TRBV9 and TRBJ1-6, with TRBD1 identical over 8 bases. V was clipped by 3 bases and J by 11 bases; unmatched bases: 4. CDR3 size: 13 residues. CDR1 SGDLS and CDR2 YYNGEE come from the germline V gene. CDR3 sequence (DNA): TGTGCCAGCAGCGCCCGGGACAGGACACCCCTCCACTTT. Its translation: CASSARDRTPLHF.

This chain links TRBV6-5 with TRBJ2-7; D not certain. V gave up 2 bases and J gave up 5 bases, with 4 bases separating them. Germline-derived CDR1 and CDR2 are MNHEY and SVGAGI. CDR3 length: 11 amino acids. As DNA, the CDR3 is TGTGCCAGCAGTTACGGGCACGAGCAGTACTTC. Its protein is CASSYGHEQYF.

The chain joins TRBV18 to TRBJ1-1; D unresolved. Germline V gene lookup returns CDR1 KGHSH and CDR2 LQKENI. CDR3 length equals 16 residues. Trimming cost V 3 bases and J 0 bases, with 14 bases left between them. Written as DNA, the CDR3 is TGTGCCAGCTCACCGCGCTCAGGTTCATTGAACACTGAAGCTTTCTTT. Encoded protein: CASSPRSGSLNTEAFF.

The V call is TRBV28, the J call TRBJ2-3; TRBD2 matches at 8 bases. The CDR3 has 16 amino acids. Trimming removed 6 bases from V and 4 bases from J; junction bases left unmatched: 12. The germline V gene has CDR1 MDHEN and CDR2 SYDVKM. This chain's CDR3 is CASSTNTGGEADTQYF. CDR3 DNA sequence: TGTGCCAGCAGCACCAACACGGGGGGGGAAGCAGATACGCAGTATTTT.

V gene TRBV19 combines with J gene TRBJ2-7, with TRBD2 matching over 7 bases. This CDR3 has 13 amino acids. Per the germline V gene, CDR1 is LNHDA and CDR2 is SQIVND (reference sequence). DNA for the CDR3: TGTGCTGCCCGGGCTAGCGGTACCTACGAGCAGTACTTC. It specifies CAARASGTYEQYF. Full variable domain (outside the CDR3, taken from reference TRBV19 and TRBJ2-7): DGGITQSPKYLFRKEGQNVTLSCEQNLNHDAMYWYRQDPGQGLRLIYYSQIVNDFQKGDIAEGYSVSREKKESFPLTVTSAQKNPTAFYLCAARASGTYEQYFGPGTRLTVT.

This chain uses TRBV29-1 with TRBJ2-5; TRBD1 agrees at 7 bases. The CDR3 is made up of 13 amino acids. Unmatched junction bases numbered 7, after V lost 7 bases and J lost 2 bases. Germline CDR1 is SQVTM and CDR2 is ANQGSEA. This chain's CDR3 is CSANRGSQETQYF. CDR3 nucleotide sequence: TGCAGCGCAAACAGGGGATCACAAGAGACCCAGTACTTC.

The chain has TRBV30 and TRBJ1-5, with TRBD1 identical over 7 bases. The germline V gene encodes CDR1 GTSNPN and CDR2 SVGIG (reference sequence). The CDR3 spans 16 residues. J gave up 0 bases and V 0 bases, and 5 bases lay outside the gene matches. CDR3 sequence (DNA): TGTGCCTGGAGTGTACAGGGGTATCATAGCAATCAGCCCCAGCATTTT. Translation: CAWSVQGYHSNQPQHF.

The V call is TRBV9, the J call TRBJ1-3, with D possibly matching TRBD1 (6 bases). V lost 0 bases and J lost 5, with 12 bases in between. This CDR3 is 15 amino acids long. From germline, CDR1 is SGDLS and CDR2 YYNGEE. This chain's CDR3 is CASSVEGGDRNTIYF. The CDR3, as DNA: TGTGCCAGCAGCGTAGAAGGGGGGGATCGAAACACCATATATTTT.

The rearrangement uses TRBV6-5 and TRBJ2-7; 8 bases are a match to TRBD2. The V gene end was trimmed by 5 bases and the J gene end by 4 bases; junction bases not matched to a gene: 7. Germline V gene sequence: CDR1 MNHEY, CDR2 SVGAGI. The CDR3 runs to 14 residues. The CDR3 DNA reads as TGTGCCAGCAGTAGGGCGGGGGGTCTATACGAGCAGTACTTC. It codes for CASSRAGGLYEQYF.

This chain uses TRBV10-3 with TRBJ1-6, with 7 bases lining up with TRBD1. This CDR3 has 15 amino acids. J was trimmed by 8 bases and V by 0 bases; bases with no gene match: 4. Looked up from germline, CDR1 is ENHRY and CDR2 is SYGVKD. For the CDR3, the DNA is TGTGCCATCAGTGAGTCCGGGACAGCTTATTCACCCCTCCACTTT. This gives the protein CAISESGTAYSPLHF.

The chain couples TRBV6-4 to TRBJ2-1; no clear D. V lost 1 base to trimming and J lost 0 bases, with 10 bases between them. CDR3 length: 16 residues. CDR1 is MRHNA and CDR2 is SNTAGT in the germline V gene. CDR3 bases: TGTGCCAGCAGTGACTTCGGCGGAAGCTCCTACAATGAGCAGTTCTTC. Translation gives CASSDFGGSSYNEQFF.

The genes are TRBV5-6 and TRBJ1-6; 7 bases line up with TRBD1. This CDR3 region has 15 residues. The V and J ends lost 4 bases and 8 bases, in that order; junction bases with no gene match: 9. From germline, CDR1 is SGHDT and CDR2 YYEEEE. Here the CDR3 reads CASSPPRDRYSPLHF. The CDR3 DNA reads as TGTGCCAGCAGCCCACCTCGGGACAGATATTCACCCCTCCACTTT.

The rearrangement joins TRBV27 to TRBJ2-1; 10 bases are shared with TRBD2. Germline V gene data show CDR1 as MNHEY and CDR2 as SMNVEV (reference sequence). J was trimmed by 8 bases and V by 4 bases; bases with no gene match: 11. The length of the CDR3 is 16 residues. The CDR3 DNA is TGTGCCAGCAGTTCCCCGGCTAGCGGGAGAAAGTATGAGCAGTTCTTC. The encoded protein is CASSSPASGRKYEQFF.

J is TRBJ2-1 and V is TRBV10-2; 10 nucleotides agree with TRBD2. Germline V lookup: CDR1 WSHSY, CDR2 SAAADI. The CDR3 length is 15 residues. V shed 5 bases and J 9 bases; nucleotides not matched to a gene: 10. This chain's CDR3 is CASSQTSGLSAEQFF. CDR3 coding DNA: TGCGCCAGCAGTCAGACTAGCGGGCTCTCGGCTGAGCAGTTCTTC.

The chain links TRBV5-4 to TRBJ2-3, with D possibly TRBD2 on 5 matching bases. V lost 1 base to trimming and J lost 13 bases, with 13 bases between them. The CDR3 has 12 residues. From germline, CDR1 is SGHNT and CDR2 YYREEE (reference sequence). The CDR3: CASSLRPEEEYF. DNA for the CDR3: TGTGCCAGCAGCTTGCGTCCAGAGGAGGAGTATTTT.

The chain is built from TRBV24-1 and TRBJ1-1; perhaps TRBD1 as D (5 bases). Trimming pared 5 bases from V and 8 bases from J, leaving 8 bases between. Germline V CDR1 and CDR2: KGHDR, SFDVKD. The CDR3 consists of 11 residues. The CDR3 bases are TGTGCCACCAGTGCTGACAGCGAAGCTTTCTTT. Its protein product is CATSADSEAFF.

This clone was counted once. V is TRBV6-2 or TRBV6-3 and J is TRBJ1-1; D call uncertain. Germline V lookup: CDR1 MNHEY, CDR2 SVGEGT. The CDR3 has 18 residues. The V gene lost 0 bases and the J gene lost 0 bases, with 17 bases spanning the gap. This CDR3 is CASSYSTRRQLLNTEAFF. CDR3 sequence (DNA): TGTGCCAGCAGTTACTCGACGAGGCGCCAACTGCTGAACACTGAAGCTTTCTTT.

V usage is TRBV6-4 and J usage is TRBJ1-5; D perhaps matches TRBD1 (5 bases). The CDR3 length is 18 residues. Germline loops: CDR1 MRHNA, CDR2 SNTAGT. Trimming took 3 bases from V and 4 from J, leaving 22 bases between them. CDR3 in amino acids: CASSEIPTRGRRNQPQHF. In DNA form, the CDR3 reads TGTGCCAGCAGTGAAATTCCAACGCGGGGGAGGCGAAATCAGCCCCAGCATTTT.

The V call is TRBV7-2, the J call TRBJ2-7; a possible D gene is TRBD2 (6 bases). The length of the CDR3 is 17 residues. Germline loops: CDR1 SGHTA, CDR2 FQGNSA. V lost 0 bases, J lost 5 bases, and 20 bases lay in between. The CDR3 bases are TGTGCCAGCAGCTTAGCGTGGAGGGATGCTACGTGGGACGAGCAGTACTTC. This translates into CASSLAWRDATWDEQYF.

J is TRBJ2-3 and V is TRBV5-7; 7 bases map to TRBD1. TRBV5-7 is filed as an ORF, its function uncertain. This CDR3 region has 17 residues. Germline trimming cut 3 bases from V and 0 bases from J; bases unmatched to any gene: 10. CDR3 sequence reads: CASSSLQGVPSTDTQYF. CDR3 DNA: TGTGCCAGCAGCTCCCTCCAGGGGGTTCCTAGCACAGATACGCAGTATTTT.

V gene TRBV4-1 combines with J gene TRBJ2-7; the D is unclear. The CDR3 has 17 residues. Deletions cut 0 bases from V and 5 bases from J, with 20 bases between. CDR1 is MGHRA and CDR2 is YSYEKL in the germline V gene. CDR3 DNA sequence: TGCGCCAGCAGCCAAGATCGGTCGGATGCGAGCGCCCACGAGCAGTACTTC. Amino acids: CASSQDRSDASAHEQYF.

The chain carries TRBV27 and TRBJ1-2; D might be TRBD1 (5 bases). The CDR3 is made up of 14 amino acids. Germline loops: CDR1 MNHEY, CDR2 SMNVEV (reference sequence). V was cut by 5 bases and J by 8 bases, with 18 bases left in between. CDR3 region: CASSPQGSVRGYTF. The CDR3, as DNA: TGTGCCAGCAGTCCCCAGGGATCGGTAAGGGGCTACACCTTC.

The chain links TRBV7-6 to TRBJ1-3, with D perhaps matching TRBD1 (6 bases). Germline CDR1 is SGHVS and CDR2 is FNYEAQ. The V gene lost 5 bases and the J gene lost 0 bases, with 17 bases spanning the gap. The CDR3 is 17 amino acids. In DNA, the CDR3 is TGTGCCAGCAGCATCCAACGGGGGGCGCTCTCTGGAAACACCATATATTTT. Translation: CASSIQRGALSGNTIYF.

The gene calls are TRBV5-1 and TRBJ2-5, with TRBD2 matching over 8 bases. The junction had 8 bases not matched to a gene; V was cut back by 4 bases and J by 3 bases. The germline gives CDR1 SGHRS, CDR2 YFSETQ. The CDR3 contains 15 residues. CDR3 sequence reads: CASSRGGGREETQYF. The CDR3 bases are TGCGCCAGCAGCCGAGGCGGGGGGCGTGAAGAGACCCAGTACTTC.

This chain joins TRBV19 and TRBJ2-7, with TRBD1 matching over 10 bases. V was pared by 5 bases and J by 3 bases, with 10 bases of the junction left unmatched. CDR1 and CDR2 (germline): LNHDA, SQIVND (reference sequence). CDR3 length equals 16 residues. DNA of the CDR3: TGTGCCAGTAGTCCGGCGGGGGACAGGGGACTCTACGAGCAGTACTTC. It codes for CASSPAGDRGLYEQYF.

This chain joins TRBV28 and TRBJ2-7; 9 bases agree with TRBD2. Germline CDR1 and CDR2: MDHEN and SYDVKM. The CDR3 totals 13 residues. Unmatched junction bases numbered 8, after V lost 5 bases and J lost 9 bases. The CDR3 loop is CASSPSGGRVQYF. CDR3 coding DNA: TGTGCCAGCAGTCCCTCCGGCGGGAGGGTGCAGTACTTC.